This T cell receptor beta chain is drawn from a study of T cells in Graves' hyperthyroidism and ophthalmopathy. Ten or more counts support this clonotype. Antigen specificity is unknown. Patients with ophthalmopathy all had a Clinical Activity Score of at least 3, a NOSPECS grade of at least 4 and duration under 3 months. Germline CDR1 and CDR2: MNHEY and SVGAGI. Trimming left V 0 bases short and J 5 bases short, with 7 bases between. This CDR3 has 13 residues. Study-wide points: The majority of expanded thyroid clonotypes above 0.001 also appeared in blood. A model of 13 V-J pairs discriminated ophthalmopathy from stable hyperthyroidism. The model forecast ophthalmopathy, anticipating it by a median around 6.9 months before onset.

Amplified TCR beta CDR3 regions derived from RNA transcripts. HTBI primers were used for first-round RT-PCR of the TCR CDR3. TCRdb independently ran MiXCR on the multiplex PCR reads; one entry per CDR3 protein. The sample consists of roughly 500,000 distinct CDR3 sequences, under 25% of them appearing once. The TCR originated in a woman in her sixties or seventies with Graves' ophthalmopathy. The chain joins TRBV6-5 to TRBJ2-5; D not resolved. The sequenced sample was blood. Written as DNA, the CDR3 is TGTGCCAGCAGTTACTCCCCCCGGGAGACCCAGTACTTC. Amino acids: CASSYSPRETQYF.